Below are 20 T cell receptor beta chains sequenced from a single sample in a study of cytomegalovirus exposure and HLA in healthy donors (dated by TCRdb to the late 2010s). The library was generated by the immunoSEQ multiplex PCR assay. TCRdb took over this immuneACCESS table, retaining in-frame rearrangements with V and J assigned. Such tables are incomplete; in checked studies, under half of the missing clones stem from an unresolved V gene, and the remainder is unexplained. The sample contains under 95,000 clones, about nine tenths of them found a single time. Of the sample, around 2.1% falls within the top ten clones. Sequencing was performed on PBMCs. The receptor source for this set is a man aged 25 to 45 in good health and CMV-seronegative.

This rearrangement joins TRBV27 to TRBJ2-7, with TRBD2 identical over 10 bases. The CDR3 sequence is 15 residues long. Unmatched junction bases numbered 4, after V lost 5 bases and J lost 0 bases. Germline CDR1 and CDR2: MNHEY and SMNVEV (reference sequence). The CDR3 DNA sequence: TGTGCCAGCAGTCAGGGACTAGCGATCTCCTACGAGCAGTACTTC. It specifies CASSQGLAISYEQYF.

The rearrangement links TRBV28 to TRBJ2-7, with a tentative D call TRBD1 (5 bases). CDR1 is MDHEN and CDR2 is SYDVKM in the germline V gene. V lost 8 bases and J 2 bases, leaving 10 bases between the germline ends. The CDR3 has 12 residues. The CDR3 region has the DNA TGTGCCAGCGTTGGGGCTACCTACGAGCAGTACTTC. Translating gives CASVGATYEQYF.

The chain couples TRBV19 to TRBJ2-2; D is possibly TRBD1 (5 bases). The germline CDR1 and CDR2 sequences are LNHDA and SQIVND (reference sequence). V lost 4 bases, J lost 6 bases, and 15 bases lay in between. CDR3 size: 15 residues. The CDR3 nucleotides read TGTGCCAGTAGTACATGGGGCGCCCCGGCCGGGGAGCTGTTTTTT. Its translation: CASSTWGAPAGELFF.

This sequence joins TRBV6-1 and TRBJ2-7; D is unclear. The CDR3 has 14 residues. Germline CDR1 reads MNHNS; CDR2 reads SASEGT. V was cut by 6 bases and J by 1 base, with 13 bases left in between. The CDR3 loop reads CASSLGRSSYEQYF. CDR3 sequence (DNA): TGTGCCAGCAGCTTGGGCAGAAGTTCCTACGAGCAGTACTTC.

The genes are TRBV9 and TRBJ1-6; D is undetermined. CDR3 length equals 14 residues. The V end was cut by 0 bases, the J end by 5 bases, with 6 bases between. CDR1 is SGDLS and CDR2 is YYNGEE in the germline V gene. CDR3 protein: CASSVGSHNSPLHF. For the CDR3, the DNA is TGTGCCAGCAGCGTAGGGAGCCATAATTCACCCCTCCACTTT.

The genes are TRBV5-8 and TRBJ2-1, with 8 bases that match TRBD1. The CDR3 sequence is 16 residues long. Germline V gives CDR1 SGHTS, CDR2 YDEGEE. The V segment lost 6 bases and the J segment 2 bases; nucleotides outside the gene matches: 10. This chain's CDR3 is CASTRTRTGTYNEQFF. In DNA form, the CDR3 reads TGTGCCAGCACCCGGACCCGGACAGGGACCTACAATGAGCAGTTCTTC.

The V and J genes are TRBV5-1 and TRBJ2-1, with D perhaps matching TRBD2 (6 bases). Trimming removed 0 bases at V and 6 bases at J, with 13 bases between. The CDR3 is made up of 15 amino acids. Germline V CDR1 and CDR2: SGHRS, YFSETQ. As DNA, the CDR3 is TGCGCCAGCAGCTTGGATACGGGAGAGGTCAATGAGCAGTTCTTC. It yields the protein CASSLDTGEVNEQFF. Combining the CDR3 with reference TRBV5-1 and TRBJ2-1 gives the whole variable domain KAGVTQTPRYLIKTRGQQVTLSCSPISGHRSVSWYQQTPGQGLQFLFEYFSETQRNKGNFPGRFSGRQFSNSRSEMNVSTLELGDSALYLCASSLDTGEVNEQFFGPGTRLTVL.

To note about this clone: An end of the junction does not agree with germline; a read error may underlie this. This specimen includes other DNA sequences encoding the same CDR3. The rearrangement joins TRBV28 to TRBJ1-1, with TRBD1 identical over 7 bases. Per the germline V gene, CDR1 is MDHEN and CDR2 is SYDVKM. The CDR3 spans 15 residues. Here the CDR3 reads CASSLWGTANTEAFF. The DNA for the CDR3 is TGTGCCAGCAGTTTATGGGGGACAGCGAACACTGAAGCTTTTTTT.

This chain links TRBV5-1 with TRBJ1-2; 8 positions match TRBD1. After removal of 0 bases from V and 7 bases from J, the junction contained 5 bases not matched to a gene. CDR1 SGHRS and CDR2 YFSETQ come from the germline V gene. The CDR3 loop spans 14 amino acids. CDR3 sequence: CASSLGQGSSGYTF. DNA of the CDR3: TGCGCCAGCAGCTTGGGACAGGGGTCGTCTGGCTACACCTTC. Full variable domain (remainder filled in from reference TRBV5-1 and TRBJ1-2): KAGVTQTPRYLIKTRGQQVTLSCSPISGHRSVSWYQQTPGQGLQFLFEYFSETQRNKGNFPGRFSGRQFSNSRSEMNVSTLELGDSALYLCASSLGQGSSGYTFGSGTRLTVV.

The chain has TRBV6-1 and TRBJ1-2; no clear D. CDR3 length: 13 residues. Trimming stripped 4 bases from V and 2 bases from J, with 8 bases between. Germline CDR1 MNHNS, CDR2 SASEGT. The CDR3 nucleotides read TGTGCCAGCAGTGGATCCGGGAACTATGGCTACACCTTC. Its protein product is CASSGSGNYGYTF.

J is TRBJ1-2 and V is TRBV29-1, with D unresolved. CDR3 length equals 14 residues. Looked up from germline, CDR1 is SQVTM and CDR2 is ANQGSEA. Trimming stripped 4 bases from V and 1 base from J, with 13 bases between. CDR3 coding DNA: TGCAGCGTTGTAGGTGTAGGAGGTAACTATGGCTACACCTTC. Encoded protein: CSVVGVGGNYGYTF.

The chain is built from TRBV6-1 and TRBJ2-5, with 8 bases lining up with TRBD1. This CDR3 contains 15 residues. Germline CDR1 reads MNHNS; CDR2 reads SASEGT. Trimming at V came to 1 base and at J to 2 bases, leaving 3 bases not matched to a gene. The DNA for the CDR3 is TGTGCCAGCAGTGAAGGATACAGGGGGCAAGAGACCCAGTACTTC. It codes for CASSEGYRGQETQYF.

V and J are TRBV7-6 and TRBJ2-2; D is unresolved. CDR3 length equals 14 residues. The V gene lost 4 bases and the J gene lost 6 bases, with 12 bases spanning the gap. CDR1 and CDR2 (germline): SGHVS, FNYEAQ. CDR3 amino acids: CASSSLVDAGELFF. The CDR3, as DNA: TGTGCCAGCAGCTCTCTAGTTGACGCCGGGGAGCTGTTTTTT.

The chain employs TRBV4-1 and TRBJ2-6; D unresolved. V dropped 0 bases and J dropped 0 bases, with 9 bases sitting between them. This CDR3 has 17 amino acids. CDR1 MGHRA and CDR2 YSYEKL come from the germline V gene. The CDR3 loop is CASSQDRPFSGANVLTF. CDR3 DNA sequence: TGCGCCAGCAGCCAAGACAGGCCCTTCTCTGGGGCCAACGTCCTGACTTTC.

The rearrangement uses TRBV7-6 and TRBJ2-7, with TRBD1 identical over 7 bases. CDR1 and CDR2 from the germline V gene are SGHVS and FNYEAQ. J lost 6 bases, V lost 1 base, and 3 bases had no gene match. The CDR3 is 13 residues long. The CDR3 protein is CASSLGTGGEQYF. In DNA form, the CDR3 reads TGTGCCAGCAGCTTAGGGACAGGCGGCGAGCAGTACTTC. Complete variable domain (other parts from reference TRBV7-6 and TRBJ2-7): GAGVSQSPRYKVTKRGQDVALRCDPISGHVSLYWYRQALGQGPEFLTYFNYEAQQDKSGLPNDRFSAERPEGSISTLTIQRTEQRDSAMYRCASSLGTGGEQYFGPGTRLTVT.

This chain links TRBV9 with TRBJ1-5; D remains ambiguous. V was pared by 3 bases and J by 7 bases, with 11 bases between. Per germline, CDR1 SGDLS and CDR2 YYNGEE. The CDR3 runs to 13 residues. CDR3 nucleotides: TGTGCCAGCAGCGGGGGAGGCGGCCAGCCCCAGCATTTT. Amino acid sequence: CASSGGGGQPQHF.

The chain uses TRBV27 and TRBJ2-1, with TRBD2 matching 8 bases. V shed 5 bases, J shed 7 bases, and the junction held 13 bases outside the gene matches. The CDR3 has 16 residues. Germline V gives CDR1 MNHEY, CDR2 SMNVEV (reference sequence). The CDR3, as DNA: TGTGCCAGCAGTCCATCCCTCGGACTAGCCCTAAATGAGCAGTTCTTC. This codes for CASSPSLGLALNEQFF.

This clone was counted a single time. The CDR3 here is CSGHTGNTEAFF. The CDR3 DNA is TGCAGCGGCCATACAGGGAACACTGAAGCTTTCTTT. This sequence joins TRBV29-1 and TRBJ1-1; D is perhaps TRBD1 (5 bases). The germline V gene encodes CDR1 SQVTM and CDR2 ANQGSEA. The CDR3 has 12 amino acids. The ends were cut back, 7 bases at V and 1 base at J, with 10 bases in the middle.

The genes are TRBV7-9 and TRBJ1-1, with 7 bases lining up with TRBD1. This CDR3 is 15 amino acids long. CDR1 SEHNR and CDR2 FQNEAQ come from the germline V gene (reference sequence). V was pared by 4 bases and J by 4 bases, with 9 bases of the junction left unmatched. The CDR3 DNA sequence: TGTGCCAGCAGCTCGTTACAGGGGAAAGTCACTGAAGCTTTCTTT. It encodes CASSSLQGKVTEAFF.

This chain connects TRBV7-3 to TRBJ1-1; D is ambiguous. The CDR3 covers 13 residues. V was trimmed by 2 bases and J by 4 bases, leaving 8 bases between them. CDR1 and CDR2 from the germline V gene are SGHTA and FQGTGA. CDR3 in DNA: TGTGCCAGCAGCTTATATGTGAGCACTGAAGCTTTCTTT. Translation: CASSLYVSTEAFF.